This T cell receptor (beta chain) is from a study of blood T cell repertoires in COVID-19. Study summary: Collection of acute and convalescent COVID-19 samples took place in the United States, Italy and Spain.

Profiling relied on immunoSEQ multiplex PCR, and the TCRdb table lists in-frame clones only, not all of them. The sample yields 350,000 to 450,000 clones, more than 85% seen once. V shed 3 bases and J 0 bases; nucleotides not matched to a gene: 6. This CDR3 comprises 15 residues. Per the germline V gene, CDR1 is DFQATT and CDR2 is SNEGSKA (reference sequence). The TCR comes from a woman in her thirties or forties who had been exposed to COVID-19. The chain is built from TRBV20-1 and TRBJ2-7, with 9 bases identical to TRBD2. The sample was PBMCs or T cells enriched from blood (not recorded which). CDR3 DNA sequence: TGCAGTGCTAGTGGGCTAGCGGGAATCTCCTACGAGCAGTACTTC. It encodes CSASGLAGISYEQYF.